A single sample is the source of the 4 T cell receptor beta chains below, sequenced in a study of blood T cell repertoires in COVID-19. The protocol was immunoSEQ multiplex PCR, while the TCRdb copy is restricted to in-frame clones and leaves out a portion. This table holds a few hundred thousand clones, roughly nine tenths found once. Sequencing was done on a sample of peripheral blood. These receptors were collected from a woman younger than 45 with COVID-19, enrolled during active disease.

The rearrangement links TRBV24-1 to TRBJ1-2, with 8 positions matching TRBD1. V shed 3 bases, J shed 4 bases, and the junction held 3 bases outside the gene matches. The CDR3 consists of 14 residues. Germline CDR1 reads KGHDR; CDR2 reads SFDVKD. The CDR3 DNA is TGTGCCACCAGTGATCGACAGGGGACCTATGGCTACACCTTC. This codes for CATSDRQGTYGYTF.

This rearrangement joins TRBV7-2 to TRBJ2-4; 7 bases match TRBD1. CDR3 size: 14 residues. Germline lookup yields CDR1 SGHTA and CDR2 FQGNSA. With 5 bases clipped from V and 1 base from J, the junction kept 2 bases outside the gene matches. CDR3 residues: CASSPTGAKNIQYF. In nucleotides, the CDR3 is TGTGCCAGCAGCCCGACAGGGGCCAAAAACATTCAGTACTTC.

The chain recombines TRBV12-3 or TRBV12-4 with TRBJ2-7; D unclear. The CDR3 consists of 13 residues. Between the trimmed V and J ends, which lost 3 bases and 0 bases, there was a span of 6 bases. CDR3 DNA: TGTGCCAGCAGTTTCGTCGTCTCCTACGAGCAGTACTTC. Protein: CASSFVVSYEQYF.

DNA of the CDR3: TGCGCCAGCAGTGAAGACGGGGGGGCCGGAGAGACCCAGTACTTC. Translation gives CASSEDGGAGETQYF. The chain is built from TRBV10-2 and TRBJ2-5, with 8 bases lining up with TRBD2. This CDR3 has 15 amino acids. Germline values: CDR1 WSHSY, CDR2 SAAADI. V shed 3 bases, J shed 4 bases, and the junction held 7 bases outside the gene matches.